Below, 12 T cell receptor beta chains from the same sample are listed, as sequenced in a study of blood T cell repertoires in COVID-19 (dated by TCRdb to 2020 to 2022). Receptor amplification or capture employed the immunoSEQ multiplex PCR assay. Entries here come from immuneACCESS through TCRdb and include only in-frame sequences with V and J called. Some clones fail to appear in such tables; in the studies checked, an unresolved V gene covers under half of the shortfall, and the cause of the remainder is unknown. A total of around 260,000 clones appear in this sample, 86% of them only once. The ten top clones hold approximately 9.8% of the sample. Input material: peripheral blood. The receptors were sampled from a man between 40 and 49 years old who had recovered from COVID-19.

The chain combines TRBV5-4 with TRBJ2-6, with D possibly being TRBD1 (6 bases). The germline V and J ends were trimmed by 4 bases and 2 bases, with 16 bases remaining between them. Germline assignment: CDR1 SGHNT and CDR2 YYREEE (reference sequence). The length of the CDR3 is 17 residues. CDR3 bases: TGTGCCAGCAGCCCCTCTCCACAGGGACCTGGGGCCAACGTCCTGACTTTC. As protein: CASSPSPQGPGANVLTF.

The chain carries TRBV2 and TRBJ1-5; TRBD1 aligns across 10 bases. Trimming at V came to 6 bases and at J to 9 bases, leaving 8 bases not matched to a gene. From germline, CDR1 is SNHLY and CDR2 FYNNEI. This CDR3 spans 14 amino acids. Here the CDR3 reads CASRGQGRPRPQHF. In DNA, the CDR3 is TGTGCCAGCAGGGGACAGGGGCGCCCACGGCCCCAGCATTTT.

This clone was seen a handful of times. The V call is TRBV5-1, the J call TRBJ2-1; D might be TRBD1 (6 bases). CDR1 SGHRS and CDR2 YFSETQ come from the germline V gene. This CDR3 contains 13 residues. With 4 bases removed from V and 8 bases from J, the gap between germline ends came to 13 bases. The CDR3 reads CASSPGDMHEQFF. For the CDR3, the DNA is TGCGCCAGCAGCCCTGGGGACATGCATGAGCAGTTCTTC. The full variable domain, rest sourced from reference TRBV5-1 and TRBJ2-1, is KAGVTQTPRYLIKTRGQQVTLSCSPISGHRSVSWYQQTPGQGLQFLFEYFSETQRNKGNFPGRFSGRQFSNSRSEMNVSTLELGDSALYLCASSPGDMHEQFFGPGTRLTVL.

The sample holds one count of this clone. The CDR3 nucleotides are TGTGCCAGCAGAATAGGGCGGGCCTACGAGCAGTACTTC. Translation gives CASRIGRAYEQYF. This chain uses TRBV27 with TRBJ2-7; D is perhaps TRBD2 (5 bases). Per the germline V gene, CDR1 is MNHEY and CDR2 is SMNVEV (reference sequence). The CDR3 is 13 amino acids. V dropped 6 bases and J dropped 2 bases, with 11 bases sitting between them.

The chain joins TRBV6-5 to TRBJ1-2, with 8 bases identical to TRBD1. The CDR3 runs to 15 residues. J gave up 7 bases and V 6 bases, and 13 bases lay outside the gene matches. Per the germline V gene, CDR1 is MNHEY and CDR2 is SVGAGI. In DNA, the CDR3 is TGTGCCAGCAGCCTCGCAGGGACAGGAAGAGGTGGCTACACCTTC. Residues: CASSLAGTGRGGYTF.

In DNA, the CDR3 is TGTGCCAGCAGCCAGGACAGACACCCCACAGATACGCAGTATTTT. This translates into CASSQDRHPTDTQYF. V gene TRBV14 combines with J gene TRBJ2-3; a possible D gene is TRBD1 (6 bases). Germline V gene data show CDR1 as SGHDN and CDR2 as FVKESK. Deletions cut 3 bases from V and 2 bases from J, with 12 bases between. CDR3 length: 15 amino acids.

The rearrangement links TRBV5-6 to TRBJ1-6; no definite D call. Germline V gene sequence: CDR1 SGHDT, CDR2 YYEEEE. With 1 base removed from V and 11 bases from J, the gap between germline ends came to 7 bases. The CDR3 runs 12 residues. The CDR3 DNA sequence: TGTGCCAGCAGCTTGTCGGGGACACCCCTCCACTTT. It codes for CASSLSGTPLHF. The full variable domain, completed using reference TRBV5-6 and TRBJ1-6, is DAGVTQSPTHLIKTRGQQVTLRCSPKSGHDTVSWYQQALGQGPQFIFQYYEEEERQRGNFPDRFSGHQFPNYSSELNVNALLLGDSALYLCASSLSGTPLHFGNGTRLTVT.

This chain links TRBV5-6 with TRBJ2-3; the D gene is possibly TRBD2 (6 bases). CDR1 and CDR2 (germline): SGHDT, YYEEEE. V lost 7 bases, J lost 6 bases, and 18 bases lay in between. CDR3 length: 14 residues. The CDR3 here is CASSPSARFDTQYF. The CDR3 DNA reads as TGTGCCAGCTCCCCTAGCGCCCGGTTTGATACGCAGTATTTT.

J is TRBJ2-1 and V is TRBV19, with unresolved D. This CDR3 has 12 residues. The germline CDR1 and CDR2 sequences are LNHDA and SQIVND (reference sequence). V shed 6 bases and J shed 0 bases, with 3 bases lying between them. The CDR3 is CASRRSYNEQFF. The CDR3, as DNA: TGTGCCAGTAGGCGCTCCTACAATGAGCAGTTCTTC. The complete variable domain, with remaining parts taken from reference TRBV19 and TRBJ2-1, reads DGGITQSPKYLFRKEGQNVTLSCEQNLNHDAMYWYRQDPGQGLRLIYYSQIVNDFQKGDIAEGYSVSREKKESFPLTVTSAQKNPTAFYLCASRRSYNEQFFGPGTRLTVL.

The chain has TRBV5-6 and TRBJ1-1, with a weak D call TRBD1 (5 bases). The CDR3 extends over 12 amino acids. Trimming cost V 3 bases and J 9 bases, with 12 bases left between them. The germline V gene encodes CDR1 SGHDT and CDR2 YYEEEE. DNA for the CDR3: TGTGCCAGCAGCTCACAGGAATTTCAAGCTTTCTTT. This sequence encodes CASSSQEFQAFF.

The chain links TRBV7-2 to TRBJ2-1, with a weak D call TRBD2 (5 bases). The germline V and J ends were trimmed by 1 base and 7 bases, with 11 bases remaining between them. Germline-derived CDR1 and CDR2 are SGHTA and FQGNSA. The CDR3 is 14 amino acids. CDR3 DNA sequence: TGTGCCAGCAGCTTAGTGGGAGCGAGTAATGAGCAGTTCTTC. This encodes CASSLVGASNEQFF.

J is TRBJ1-1 and V is TRBV15; TRBD1 agrees at 8 bases. The V and J ends lost 3 bases and 4 bases, in that order; junction bases with no gene match: 7. Germline assignment: CDR1 LNHNV and CDR2 YYDKDF (reference sequence). The CDR3 totals 15 residues. For the CDR3, the DNA is TGTGCCACCAGCAGCCACCGACAGGGGATCACTGAAGCTTTCTTT. Translation: CATSSHRQGITEAFF.